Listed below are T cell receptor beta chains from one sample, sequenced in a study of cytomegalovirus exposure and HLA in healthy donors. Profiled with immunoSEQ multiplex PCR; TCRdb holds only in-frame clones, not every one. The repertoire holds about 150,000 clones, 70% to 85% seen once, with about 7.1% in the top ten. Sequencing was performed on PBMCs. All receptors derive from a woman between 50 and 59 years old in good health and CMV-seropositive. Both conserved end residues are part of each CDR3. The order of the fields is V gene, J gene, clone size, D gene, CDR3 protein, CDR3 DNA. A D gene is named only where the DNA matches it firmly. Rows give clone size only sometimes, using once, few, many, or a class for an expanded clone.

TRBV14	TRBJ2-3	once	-	CASSQELGASTDTQYF	TGTGCCAGCAGCCAAGAACTGGGGGCTAGCACAGATACGCAGTATTTT
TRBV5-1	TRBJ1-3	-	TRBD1	CASSLEGTGVNTIYF	TGCGCCAGCAGCTTGGAGGGGACAGGGGTGAACACCATATATTTT
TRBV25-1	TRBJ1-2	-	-	CASSEADGANYGYTF	TGTGCCAGCAGTGAAGCCGACGGAGCTAACTATGGCTACACCTTC
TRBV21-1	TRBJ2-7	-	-	CASIKGRDIDSYEQYF	TGTGCCAGCATCAAGGGAAGGGACATAGACTCCTACGAGCAGTACTTC
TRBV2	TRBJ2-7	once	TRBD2	CASSRLAGGGGEQYF	TGTGCCAGCAGTCGTCTAGCGGGGGGGGGCGGCGAGCAGTACTTC
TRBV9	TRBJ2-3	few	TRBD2	CASSVGGGGTDTQYF	TGTGCCAGCAGCGTAGGCGGGGGGGGCACAGATACGCAGTATTTT
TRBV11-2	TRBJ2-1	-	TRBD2	CASSLRLAGGGNEQFF	TGTGCCAGCAGCTTACGTCTAGCGGGGGGAGGGAATGAGCAGTTCTTC
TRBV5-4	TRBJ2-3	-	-	CASSVSGSTDTQYF	TGTGCCAGCAGCGTGAGCGGGAGCACAGATACGCAGTATTTT
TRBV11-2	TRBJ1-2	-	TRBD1	CASRTLQGAYGYTF	TGTGCCAGCAGGACTCTACAGGGGGCGTATGGCTACACCTTC
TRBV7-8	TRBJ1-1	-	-	CASSLQGSPEAFF	TGTGCCAGCAGCTTGCAGGGGAGCCCTGAAGCTTTCTTT
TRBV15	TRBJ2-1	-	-	CATSRGVGVVWGNEQFF	TGTGCCACCAGCAGAGGTGTCGGGGTGGTCTGGGGCAATGAGCAGTTCTTC
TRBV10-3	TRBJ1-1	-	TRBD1	CAIRTGLYTEAFF	TGTGCCATCAGGACAGGGTTGTACACTGAAGCTTTCTTT
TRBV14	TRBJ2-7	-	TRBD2	CASSPTSGGNEQYF	TGTGCCAGCAGCCCAACTAGCGGGGGGAACGAGCAGTACTTC
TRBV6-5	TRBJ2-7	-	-	CASSRSGGVYEQYF	TGTGCCAGCAGCAGATCCGGGGGTGTCTACGAGCAGTACTTC